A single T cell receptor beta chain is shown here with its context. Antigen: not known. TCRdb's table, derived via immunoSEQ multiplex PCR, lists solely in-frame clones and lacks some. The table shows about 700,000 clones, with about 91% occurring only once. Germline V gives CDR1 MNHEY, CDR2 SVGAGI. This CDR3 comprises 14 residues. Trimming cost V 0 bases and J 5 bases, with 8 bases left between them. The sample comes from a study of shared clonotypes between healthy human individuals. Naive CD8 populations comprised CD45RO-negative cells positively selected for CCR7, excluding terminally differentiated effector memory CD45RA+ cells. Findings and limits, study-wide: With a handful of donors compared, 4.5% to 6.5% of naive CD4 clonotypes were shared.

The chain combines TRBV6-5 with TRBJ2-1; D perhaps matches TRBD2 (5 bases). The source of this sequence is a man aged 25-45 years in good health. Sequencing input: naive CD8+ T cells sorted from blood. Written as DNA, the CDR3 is TGTGCCAGCAGTTACTCCAGGACTGACAATGAGCAGTTCTTC. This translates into CASSYSRTDNEQFF.